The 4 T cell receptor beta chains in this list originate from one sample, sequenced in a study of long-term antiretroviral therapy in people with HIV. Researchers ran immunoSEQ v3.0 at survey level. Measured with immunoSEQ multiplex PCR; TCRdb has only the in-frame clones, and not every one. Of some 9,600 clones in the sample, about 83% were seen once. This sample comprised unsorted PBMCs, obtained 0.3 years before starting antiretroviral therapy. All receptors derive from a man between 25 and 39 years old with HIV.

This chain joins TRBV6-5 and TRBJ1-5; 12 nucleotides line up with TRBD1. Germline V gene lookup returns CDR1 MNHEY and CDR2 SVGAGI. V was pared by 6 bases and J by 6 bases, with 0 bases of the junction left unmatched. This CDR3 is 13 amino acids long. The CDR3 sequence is CASRGQGAQPQHF. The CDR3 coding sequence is TGTGCCAGCAGGGGACAGGGGGCTCAGCCCCAGCATTTT.

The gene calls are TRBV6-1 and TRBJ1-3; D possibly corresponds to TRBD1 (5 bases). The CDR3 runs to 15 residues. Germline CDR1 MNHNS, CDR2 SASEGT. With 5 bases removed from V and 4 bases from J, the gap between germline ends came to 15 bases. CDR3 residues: CASSIRWGTGNTIYF. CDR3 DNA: TGTGCCAGCAGTATCCGATGGGGCACCGGAAACACCATATATTTT.

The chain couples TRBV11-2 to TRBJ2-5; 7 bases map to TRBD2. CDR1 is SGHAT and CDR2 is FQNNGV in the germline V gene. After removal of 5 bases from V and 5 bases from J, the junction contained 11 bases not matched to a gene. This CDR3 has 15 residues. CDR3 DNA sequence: TGTGCCAGCAGCCCAGGAAGGGAGGGAGGGGAGACCCAGTACTTC. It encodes CASSPGREGGETQYF.

CDR3 nucleotide sequence: TGTGCCAGCTCACCCCCCGAGGCTTACCAAGAGACCCAGTACTTC. Its translation: CASSPPEAYQETQYF. V usage is TRBV18 and J usage is TRBJ2-5; D is undetermined. Trimming took off 3 bases at V and 0 bases at J, with 11 bases between the two ends. This CDR3 contains 15 residues. The germline V gene has CDR1 KGHSH and CDR2 LQKENI.